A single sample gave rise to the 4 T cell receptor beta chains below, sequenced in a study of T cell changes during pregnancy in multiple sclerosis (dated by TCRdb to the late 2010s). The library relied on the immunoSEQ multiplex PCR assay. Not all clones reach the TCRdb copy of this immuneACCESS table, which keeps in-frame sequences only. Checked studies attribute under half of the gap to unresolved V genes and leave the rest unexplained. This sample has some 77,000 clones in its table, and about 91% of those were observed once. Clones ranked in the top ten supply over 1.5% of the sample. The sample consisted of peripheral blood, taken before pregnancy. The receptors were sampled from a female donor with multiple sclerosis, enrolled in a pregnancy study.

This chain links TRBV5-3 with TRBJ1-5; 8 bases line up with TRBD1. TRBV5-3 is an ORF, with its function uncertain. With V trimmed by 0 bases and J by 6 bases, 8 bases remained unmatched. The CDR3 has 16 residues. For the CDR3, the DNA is TGTGCCAGAAGCTTGGTAGGCAGGGGGCCTGGTCAGCCCCAGCATTTT. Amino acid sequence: CARSLVGRGPGQPQHF.

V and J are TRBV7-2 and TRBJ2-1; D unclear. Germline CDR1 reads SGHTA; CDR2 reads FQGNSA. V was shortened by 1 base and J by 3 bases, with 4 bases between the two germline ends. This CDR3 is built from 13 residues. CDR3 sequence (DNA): TGTGCCAGCAGCTTAGTAATCTACAATGAGCAGTTCTTC. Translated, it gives CASSLVIYNEQFF.

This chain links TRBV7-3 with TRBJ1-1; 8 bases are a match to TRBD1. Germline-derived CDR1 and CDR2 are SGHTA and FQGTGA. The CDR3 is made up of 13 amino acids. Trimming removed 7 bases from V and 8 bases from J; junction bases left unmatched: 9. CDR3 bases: TGTGCCAGCACCGCGGGCAGGGGGCAGGAAGCTTTCTTT. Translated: CASTAGRGQEAFF.

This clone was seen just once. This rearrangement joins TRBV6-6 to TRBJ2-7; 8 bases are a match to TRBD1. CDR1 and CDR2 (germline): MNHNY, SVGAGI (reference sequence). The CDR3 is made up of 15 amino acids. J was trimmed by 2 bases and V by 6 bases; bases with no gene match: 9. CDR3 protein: CASSFGGTGTYEQYF. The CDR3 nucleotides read TGTGCCAGCAGCTTCGGCGGGACAGGAACCTACGAGCAGTACTTC.